These 21 T cell receptor beta chains were all obtained from the same sample, sequenced in a study of T-cell reconstitution after alpha-beta-depleted transplantation in children. During its preparation, the TCRbeta library received unique molecular identifiers. TCRdb processed the PCR reads anew with MiXCR; each CDR3 protein has one entry. The sample holds 280,000 or so distinct CDR3 sequences; 11% are singletons and the top ten take around a quarter. This sample comprised peripheral blood, obtained 180 days after TCRalphabeta/CD19-depleted stem cell transplant. The receptors here all came from a male patient aged 2 to 9 who had a stem cell transplant for chronic granulomatous disease, so the T cells may come from the graft donor.

This clonotype was detected many times. V gene TRBV29-1 combines with J gene TRBJ2-5; tentatively, D is TRBD1 (5 bases). Trimming took off 3 bases at V and 5 bases at J, with 16 bases between the two ends. The CDR3 consists of 14 residues. Germline CDR1 and CDR2: SQVTM and ANQGSEA. The CDR3 loop reads CSVDGTGQRETQYF. CDR3 sequence (DNA): TGCAGCGTTGATGGCACAGGCCAAAGGGAGACCCAGTACTTC.

This clonotype was seen at least ten times. The V gene is TRBV20-1, the J gene TRBJ2-7; the D gene could be TRBD1 or TRBD2 (6 bases each). This CDR3 has 14 amino acids. The germline V gene has CDR1 DFQATT and CDR2 SNEGSKA (reference sequence). V was trimmed by 4 bases and J by 3 bases, leaving 16 bases between them. Here the CDR3 reads CSATGRGGYYEQYF. CDR3 bases: TGCAGTGCTACCGGGAGAGGGGGGTACTACGAGCAGTACTTC.

This clonotype was counted many times. The chain recombines TRBV27 with TRBJ2-7; TRBD1 matches 10 bases. The CDR3 sequence is 17 residues long. V was pared by 3 bases and J by 2 bases, with 10 bases of the junction left unmatched. CDR1 is MNHEY and CDR2 is SMNVEV in the germline V gene (reference sequence). DNA for the CDR3: TGTGCCAGCAGTTTGACAGGGGGCCCTTATTTGCCCTACGAGCAGTACTTC. Translated, it gives CASSLTGGPYLPYEQYF.

This clonotype was counted ten times or more. The CDR3 DNA reads as TGCGCCAGCAGCCCCGGGCGGACAGTTTCCTACGAGCAGTACTTC. Encoded protein: CASSPGRTVSYEQYF. The genes are TRBV4-1 and TRBJ2-7; D is possibly TRBD1 (6 bases). This CDR3 is built from 15 residues. In germline, CDR1 is MGHRA, CDR2 YSYEKL. Deletions cut 4 bases from V and 1 base from J, with 14 bases between.

This clonotype has at least ten counts. The chain links TRBV28 to TRBJ2-5; 11 bases fit TRBD2. The CDR3 is made up of 20 amino acids. Trimming removed 2 bases from V and 1 base from J; junction bases left unmatched: 15. The germline CDR1 and CDR2 sequences are MDHEN and SYDVKM. CDR3 amino acids: CASSLTPPSRTSGFQETQYF. The CDR3 coding sequence is TGTGCCAGCAGTTTAACCCCTCCGTCTCGGACTAGCGGGTTCCAAGAGACCCAGTACTTC.

At least ten counts were recorded for this clonotype. V is TRBV5-6 and J is TRBJ2-1; the match to TRBD2 covers 10 bases. This CDR3 has 15 residues. Trimming took 0 bases from V and 7 from J; bases not matched to a gene: 4. Germline V gene sequence: CDR1 SGHDT, CDR2 YYEEEE. The CDR3 spells CASSLDLAGVNEQFF. The CDR3 DNA is TGTGCCAGCAGCTTGGATCTAGCGGGAGTAAATGAGCAGTTCTTC.

This clonotype was detected ten times or more. This chain connects TRBV5-1 to TRBJ2-5; 8 bases map to TRBD2. J gave up 1 base and V 1 base, and 3 bases lay outside the gene matches. In germline, CDR1 is SGHRS, CDR2 YFSETQ. CDR3 size: 15 residues. The CDR3 DNA reads TGCGCCAGCAGCTTGCTCGCGGGGGGCCAAGAGACCCAGTACTTC. It specifies CASSLLAGGQETQYF.

In this sample, this clonotype turned up many times. CDR3 DNA: TGTGCCAGCAGTTACTCGCCGGGATCAGAGACCCAGTACTTC. Protein: CASSYSPGSETQYF. The chain links TRBV6-5 to TRBJ2-5, with D possibly TRBD2 on 5 matching bases. Germline CDR1 and CDR2: MNHEY and SVGAGI. This CDR3 comprises 14 residues. The germline V and J ends were trimmed by 0 bases and 4 bases, with 9 bases remaining between them.

The table lists this clonotype with many counts. J is TRBJ2-1 and V is TRBV11-3; possibly TRBD2 for D (5 bases). The CDR3 is made up of 13 amino acids. V was clipped by 2 bases and J by 10 bases, with 12 bases between them. The germline CDR1 and CDR2 sequences are SGHNT and YENEEA. CDR3 DNA sequence: TGTGCCAGCAGCTTAATGTGGGGAGAGGAGCAGTTCTTC. Its translation: CASSLMWGEEQFF.

This clonotype has at least ten counts. The chain is built from TRBV20-1 and TRBJ2-2, with a tentative D call TRBD1 (5 bases). Germline CDR1 DFQATT, CDR2 SNEGSKA (reference sequence). With 1 base removed from V and 5 bases from J, the gap between germline ends came to 11 bases. This CDR3 region has 14 residues. The CDR3 here is CSARVGRGTGELFF. The CDR3 region has the DNA TGCAGTGCTAGAGTGGGTAGGGGTACCGGGGAGCTGTTTTTT.

About this clonotype: The junction departs from the called germline gene at one end, perhaps through a read error. The chain carries TRBV5-1 and TRBJ2-1; no clear D gene. The CDR3 length is 12 residues. Germline values: CDR1 SGHRS, CDR2 YFSETQ. The CDR3: CASSGPYNVQFF. CDR3 sequence (DNA): TGCGCCAGCAGCGGGCCTTACAATGTGCAGTTCTTC.

V is TRBV12-3 or TRBV12-4 and J is TRBJ2-2; 7 bases map to TRBD2. V lost 10 bases to trimming and J lost 0 bases; unmatched junction nucleotides: 8. This CDR3 region has 15 residues. The CDR3 coding sequence is TGTGCCATCACCTTTGGGAGGGCGAACACCGGGGAGCTGTTTTTT. Translating it yields CAITFGRANTGELFF.

This clonotype was observed many times. This chain connects TRBV7-9 to TRBJ2-3; D not resolved. Trimming left V 4 bases short and J 0 bases short, with 11 bases between. CDR3 size: 15 residues. The V gene's germline CDR1 is SEHNR and CDR2 FQNEAQ (reference sequence). The CDR3 here is CASSSTKTSTDTQYF. The DNA of the CDR3 is TGTGCCAGCAGCTCGACAAAAACTAGCACAGATACGCAGTATTTT.

This clonotype was counted at least ten times. The germline gene is not matched at one end of the junction; a read error may be the cause. The chain combines TRBV5-1 with TRBJ2-1; perhaps TRBD2 as D (7 bases). This CDR3 is built from 17 residues. Germline lookup yields CDR1 SGHRS and CDR2 YFSETQ. The CDR3: CASSLGGVRNRDNEQFF. The CDR3 DNA reads TGCGCCAGCAGTTTGGGGGGGGTCCGAAACAGGGACAATGAGCAGTTCTTC.

This clonotype was seen many times. The rearrangement joins TRBV28 to TRBJ2-5; D is perhaps TRBD1 or TRBD2 (5 bases each). Germline V gene sequence: CDR1 MDHEN, CDR2 SYDVKM. V gave up 5 bases and J gave up 4 bases, with 20 bases separating them. The CDR3 is 16 amino acids. DNA for the CDR3: TGTGCCAGCAGTCTCCCCGGGACCCCTTTGCGAGAGACCCAGTACTTC. This encodes CASSLPGTPLRETQYF.

There are many counts of this clonotype. The J gene is TRBJ2-7, the V gene TRBV12-3 or TRBV12-4; D unclear. V lost 4 bases, J lost 0 bases, and 16 bases lay in between. The CDR3 runs to 16 residues. The CDR3 DNA reads as TGTGCCAGCAGTTCCCCCGGCAGGAGAAGCTCCTACGAGCAGTACTTC. It yields the protein CASSSPGRRSSYEQYF.

This clonotype was recorded many times. This chain uses TRBV6-1 with TRBJ2-3; D may be TRBD1 (6 bases). Trimming removed 6 bases from V and 2 bases from J, with 21 bases in between. This CDR3 is 17 amino acids long. Germline V gene sequence: CDR1 MNHNS, CDR2 SASEGT. The CDR3 DNA reads as TGTGCCAGCAGGGGCCACCGGGACACAGACCTCACAGATACGCAGTATTTT. It translates to CASRGHRDTDLTDTQYF.

This clonotype was counted ten times or more. The chain employs TRBV11-2 and TRBJ2-1; TRBD2 is a possible D gene (6 bases). V was clipped by 3 bases and J by 5 bases, with 11 bases between them. The CDR3 loop spans 14 amino acids. Germline V gives CDR1 SGHAT, CDR2 FQNNGV. DNA of the CDR3: TGTGCCAGCAGCTTCGTGGCGGGAAACAATGAGCAGTTCTTC. Protein: CASSFVAGNNEQFF.

Many counts were recorded for this clonotype. The chain recombines TRBV27 with TRBJ1-5; the D is unclear. The length of the CDR3 is 15 residues. Germline-derived CDR1 and CDR2 are MNHEY and SMNVEV (reference sequence). The ends were cut back, 5 bases at V and 0 bases at J, with 11 bases in the middle. The CDR3: CASSVQRSSNQPQHF. The CDR3 nucleotides read TGTGCCAGCAGTGTGCAGAGGAGTAGCAATCAGCCCCAGCATTTT.

This clonotype was seen repeatedly, ten times or more. The V gene is TRBV14, the J gene TRBJ2-7, with 8 nucleotides matching TRBD2. V gave up 0 bases and J gave up 3 bases; unmatched junction bases: 10. The CDR3 sequence is 17 residues long. The germline CDR1 and CDR2 sequences are SGHDN and FVKESK. The CDR3: CASSQDRWLAGYYEQYF. The CDR3 coding sequence is TGTGCCAGCAGCCAAGATCGTTGGCTAGCGGGCTACTACGAGCAGTACTTC.

This clonotype was picked up many times. This sequence joins TRBV13 and TRBJ2-1, with a possible D match to TRBD2 (6 bases). This CDR3 region has 14 residues. Trimming removed 6 bases from V and 9 bases from J, with 18 bases in between. Germline CDR1 and CDR2: PRHDT and FYEKMQ (reference sequence). CDR3 nucleotides: TGTGCCAGCAGACCGGCGGGGAGATATGGTGAGCAGTTCTTC. Its translation is CASRPAGRYGEQFF.